The 22 T cell receptor beta chains below were found in one sample sequenced in a study of blood T cell repertoires in COVID-19. This table comes from immunoSEQ multiplex PCR, and its TCRdb copy is limited to in-frame clones, with some not included. The sample contains about 97,000 clones, around 87% of which appear only once. Sample: peripheral blood. The receptors were sampled from a woman aged 30 to 39 with acute or convalescent COVID-19.

This clone occurred once. The V and J genes are TRBV7-6 and TRBJ1-1; TRBD1 might be the D (6 bases). Trimming took 3 bases from V and 0 from J, leaving 14 bases between them. The length of the CDR3 is 16 residues. CDR1 and CDR2 (germline): SGHVS, FNYEAQ. The CDR3 protein is CASSLETGTLNTEAFF. The CDR3 bases are TGTGCCAGCAGCTTGGAAACCGGGACACTGAACACTGAAGCTTTCTTT.

The gene calls are TRBV2 and TRBJ2-3; the match to TRBD1 covers 9 bases. Germline values: CDR1 SNHLY, CDR2 FYNNEI. CDR3 length equals 14 residues. V shed 7 bases and J 8 bases; nucleotides not matched to a gene: 10. CDR3 DNA sequence: TGTGCCAGCACCGGGACAGGGCTGAGGGGTACGCAGTATTTT. It yields the protein CASTGTGLRGTQYF.

The chain joins TRBV15 to TRBJ1-6; 8 nucleotides align to TRBD1. The CDR3 has 19 amino acids. The V gene end was trimmed by 0 bases and the J gene end by 1 base; junction bases not matched to a gene: 8. Germline V gene data show CDR1 as LNHNV and CDR2 as YYDKDF (reference sequence). CDR3 bases: TGTGCCACCAGCAGAGACAGGGGGCCTAGTTTATCCTATAATTCACCCCTCCACTTT. Translating gives CATSRDRGPSLSYNSPLHF.

Remarks on this clone: The sample contains more than one DNA sequence encoding this CDR3. V is TRBV3-1 (or the pseudogene TRBV3-2) and J is TRBJ2-3; weak D call: TRBD1 (6 bases). The CDR3 has 14 residues. Germline values: CDR1 LGHDT, CDR2 YNNKEL (reference sequence). The V gene lost 1 base and the J gene lost 1 base, with 6 bases spanning the gap. In DNA, the CDR3 is TGTGCCAGCAGCCAAGCAGGGGGCACAGATACGCAGTATTTT. Residues: CASSQAGGTDTQYF.

The J gene is TRBJ1-4, the V gene TRBV12-3 or TRBV12-4; 9 bases are a match to TRBD1. The CDR3 runs 13 residues. Germline trimming cut 10 bases from V and 6 bases from J; bases unmatched to any gene: 6. The CDR3 region is CATRTGDHEKLFF. DNA of the CDR3: TGTGCCACCCGGACAGGGGATCATGAAAAACTGTTTTTT.

The rearrangement joins TRBV11-2 to TRBJ2-7; TRBD1 matches 7 bases. Germline V gene data show CDR1 as SGHAT and CDR2 as FQNNGV. The CDR3 runs to 15 residues. V lost 5 bases to trimming and J lost 0 bases; unmatched junction nucleotides: 7. The CDR3 DNA sequence: TGTGCCAGCAGCCCCCGACAGGGTAGCTCCTACGAGCAGTACTTC. Translating it yields CASSPRQGSSYEQYF.

By share of the sample, this clone is medium-sized. The V gene is TRBV6-4, the J gene TRBJ2-1; TRBD2 agrees at 7 bases. The CDR3 is 15 amino acids. CDR1 is MRHNA and CDR2 is SNTAGT in the germline V gene. The trim removed 5 bases at V and 4 bases at J, leaving 8 bases unmatched. CDR3 nucleotide sequence: TGTGCCAGCAGTAAAAGCGGGGAGCCATACAATGAGCAGTTCTTC. Its protein product is CASSKSGEPYNEQFF.

V gene TRBV2 combines with J gene TRBJ1-5; TRBD1 matches at 7 bases. Germline loops: CDR1 SNHLY, CDR2 FYNNEI. The CDR3 consists of 15 residues. V was clipped by 6 bases and J by 2 bases; unmatched bases: 7. CDR3 coding DNA: TGTGCCAGCAGGGCAGGGGGATCAGGCAATCAGCCCCAGCATTTT. Amino acids: CASRAGGSGNQPQHF.

The chain carries TRBV5-1 and TRBJ2-1, with 8 nucleotides matching TRBD2. Germline assignment: CDR1 SGHRS and CDR2 YFSETQ. The CDR3 contains 15 residues. V gave up 7 bases and J gave up 1 base; unmatched junction bases: 7. The CDR3 sequence is CASAPPGGSYNEQFF. CDR3 sequence (DNA): TGCGCCAGCGCTCCCCCGGGGGGGTCCTACAATGAGCAGTTCTTC.

V and J are TRBV12-3 or TRBV12-4 and TRBJ1-2, with a tentative D call TRBD1 (5 bases). This CDR3 is built from 12 residues. Trimming shortened V by 5 bases and J by 6 bases, and 10 bases separated the two germline ends. The CDR3 DNA reads TGTGCCAGCAGTCACGGGACTAATGGCTACACCTTC. It translates to CASSHGTNGYTF.

The chain employs TRBV19 and TRBJ2-7; perhaps TRBD1 as D (7 bases). This CDR3 is 13 amino acids long. In germline, CDR1 is LNHDA, CDR2 SQIVND (reference sequence). V was clipped by 5 bases and J by 4 bases, with 12 bases between them. The CDR3 protein is CASSHSGGYEQYF. CDR3 bases: TGTGCCAGTAGTCATTCAGGGGGGTACGAGCAGTACTTC.

This chain uses TRBV28 with TRBJ1-1; 8 bases map to TRBD1. The CDR3 contains 15 residues. V was clipped by 8 bases and J by 11 bases; unmatched bases: 19. Germline V CDR1 and CDR2: MDHEN, SYDVKM. The CDR3 here is CASLWFRTGKWLAFF. The CDR3 region has the DNA TGTGCCAGCCTTTGGTTCCGGACAGGGAAGTGGCTGGCTTTCTTT.

This chain uses TRBV7-9 with TRBJ1-4; D is unclear. Trimming left V 5 bases short and J 4 bases short, with 20 bases between. The V gene's germline CDR1 is SEHNR and CDR2 FQNEAQ (reference sequence). This CDR3 region has 17 residues. CDR3 nucleotides: TGTGCCAGCAGCCCTCTACGGGATCGACTGATTAATGAAAAACTGTTTTTT. As protein: CASSPLRDRLINEKLFF.

This chain uses TRBV9 with TRBJ2-1; 8 bases fit TRBD1. This CDR3 contains 15 residues. The germline V gene encodes CDR1 SGDLS and CDR2 YYNGEE. The junction had 6 bases not matched to a gene; V was cut back by 4 bases and J by 3 bases. The chain's CDR3 is CASSLAGTGYNEQFF. The CDR3 nucleotides are TGTGCCAGCAGCCTCGCCGGGACAGGCTACAATGAGCAGTTCTTC.

The chain carries TRBV24-1 and TRBJ1-2, with D tentatively TRBD1 (5 bases). The V and J ends lost 4 bases and 8 bases respectively, with 22 bases between them. The CDR3 is made up of 16 amino acids. Germline assignment: CDR1 KGHDR and CDR2 SFDVKD. The CDR3 DNA is TGTGCCACCAGTGACCTAACAGGTCTGGGATATGAAGGCTACACCTTC. Encoded protein: CATSDLTGLGYEGYTF.

The J gene is TRBJ1-2, the V gene TRBV11-3, with a tentative D call TRBD1 (5 bases). The ends were cut back, 5 bases at V and 5 bases at J, with 18 bases in the middle. Germline V gives CDR1 SGHNT, CDR2 YENEEA. The CDR3 runs 15 residues. Here the CDR3 DNA reads TGTGCCAGCAGCCCTGTTGGGGGGACGTCTTATGGCTACACCTTC. This codes for CASSPVGGTSYGYTF.

V gene TRBV5-1 combines with J gene TRBJ2-3; 14 bases agree with TRBD2. With 4 bases clipped from V and 7 bases from J, the junction kept 5 bases outside the gene matches. The V gene's germline CDR1 is SGHRS and CDR2 YFSETQ. CDR3 length equals 15 residues. CDR3 sequence reads: CASSPGLAGVNTQYF. Here the CDR3 DNA reads TGCGCCAGCAGCCCGGGACTAGCGGGGGTGAATACGCAGTATTTT.

The V call is TRBV19, the J call TRBJ1-4; D remains ambiguous. The CDR3 sequence is 15 residues long. Germline CDR1 LNHDA, CDR2 SQIVND (reference sequence). V lost 4 bases to trimming and J lost 5 bases, with 14 bases between them. The CDR3 DNA reads as TGTGCCAGTAGTACGCGGAGCCTCGGGAATGAAAAACTGTTTTTT. Amino acids: CASSTRSLGNEKLFF.

In DNA, the CDR3 is TGTGCCAGCAGTACGCGGGACTATGGCTACACCTTC. Its translation: CASSTRDYGYTF. The chain has TRBV27 and TRBJ1-2; no definite D call. The V gene's germline CDR1 is MNHEY and CDR2 SMNVEV (reference sequence). The V end was cut by 5 bases, the J end by 3 bases, with 7 bases between. The CDR3 extends over 12 amino acids.

In its sample, this clone was seen once. The chain joins TRBV28 to TRBJ1-4, with D maybe TRBD1 (6 bases). CDR3 length: 11 residues. Trimming took 7 bases from V and 8 from J, leaving 8 bases between them. Looked up from germline, CDR1 is MDHEN and CDR2 is SYDVKM. CDR3 in amino acids: CASKRGEKLFF. Written as DNA, the CDR3 is TGTGCCAGCAAAAGGGGGGAAAAACTGTTTTTT.

In this sample, this clone turned up once. The CDR3 is CASSLERSLGGRQYF. The CDR3 DNA sequence: TGTGCCAGCAGCCTCGAGCGGTCCCTGGGGGGTCGGCAGTACTTC. This chain joins TRBV4-2 and TRBJ2-7, with D possibly TRBD2 on 6 matching bases. The germline CDR1 and CDR2 sequences are LGHNA and YNFKEQ. The CDR3 sequence is 15 residues long. The V and J ends lost 4 bases and 9 bases respectively, with 22 bases between them.

This clone has just one count. The chain's CDR3 is CASSQDTSGLFYTQYF. CDR3 DNA sequence: TGCGCCAGCAGCCAAGATACTAGCGGACTTTTTTATACGCAGTATTTT. The genes are TRBV4-1 and TRBJ2-3; 8 bases align to TRBD2. This CDR3 has 16 amino acids. From germline, CDR1 is MGHRA and CDR2 YSYEKL. J was trimmed by 7 bases and V by 0 bases; bases with no gene match: 9.